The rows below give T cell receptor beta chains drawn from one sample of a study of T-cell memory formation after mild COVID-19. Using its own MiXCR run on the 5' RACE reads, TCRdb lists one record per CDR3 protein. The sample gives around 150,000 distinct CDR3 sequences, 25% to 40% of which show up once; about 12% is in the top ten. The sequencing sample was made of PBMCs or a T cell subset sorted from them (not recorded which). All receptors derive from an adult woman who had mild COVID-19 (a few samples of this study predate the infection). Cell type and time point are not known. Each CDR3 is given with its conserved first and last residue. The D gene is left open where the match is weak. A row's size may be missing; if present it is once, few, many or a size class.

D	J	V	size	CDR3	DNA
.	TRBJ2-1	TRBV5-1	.	CASSWVGDPGHYNEQFF	TGCGCCAGCAGCTGGGTGGGGGACCCGGGACATTACAATGAGCAGTTCTTC
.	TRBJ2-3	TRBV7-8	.	CASSLQTGRGMGDTQYF	TGTGCCAGCAGCTTACAGACCGGGAGAGGGATGGGAGATACGCAGTATTTT
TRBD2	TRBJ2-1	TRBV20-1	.	CSARLAGGSNEQFF	TGCAGTGCCAGACTAGCGGGAGGGTCCAATGAGCAGTTCTTC
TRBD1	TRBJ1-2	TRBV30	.	CAWRGQGSFEGYTF	TGTGCCTGGAGGGGACAGGGATCCTTCGAAGGCTACACCTTC
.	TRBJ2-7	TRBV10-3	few	CAISENSYEQYF	TGTGCCATCAGTGAGAACTCCTACGAGCAGTACTTC
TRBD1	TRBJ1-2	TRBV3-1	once	CASSQDWTGGVGYGYTF	TGTGCCAGCAGCCAAGATTGGACAGGGGGCGTAGGGTATGGCTACACCTTC
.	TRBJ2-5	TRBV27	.	CASSPSGYNIWETQYF	TGTGCCAGCAGTCCCTCCGGATACAACATTTGGGAGACCCAGTACTTC
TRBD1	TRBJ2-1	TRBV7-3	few	CASSSRGQGGASYNEQFF	TGTGCCAGCAGCTCTAGAGGACAGGGGGGAGCCTCCTACAATGAGCAGTTCTTC
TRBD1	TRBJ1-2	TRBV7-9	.	CASSPVADRENYGYTF	TGTGCCAGCAGCCCGGTGGCGGACAGGGAAAACTATGGCTACACCTTC
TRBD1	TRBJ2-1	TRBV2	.	CASARQGETYNEQFF	TGTGCCAGCGCCCGACAGGGGGAAACTTACAATGAGCAGTTCTTC
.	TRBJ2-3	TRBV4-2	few	CASSQDNSGTDTQYF	TGTGCCAGCAGCCAAGATAACAGCGGCACAGATACGCAGTATTTT
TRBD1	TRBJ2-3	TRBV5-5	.	CASSLLLRGLEADTQYF	TGTGCCAGCAGCTTGCTGCTCAGGGGGCTGGAGGCAGATACGCAGTATTTT
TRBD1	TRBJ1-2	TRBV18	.	CASSGTGAGGYGYTF	TGTGCCAGCTCAGGGACAGGCGCCGGGGGCTATGGCTACACCTTC
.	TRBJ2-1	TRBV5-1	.	CASSLEGWDEQFF	TGCGCCAGCAGCTTGGAAGGGTGGGATGAGCAGTTCTTC
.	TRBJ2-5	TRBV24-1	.	CATSQPIGSKQETQYF	TGTGCCACCAGTCAACCTATAGGTTCGAAACAAGAGACCCAGTACTTC
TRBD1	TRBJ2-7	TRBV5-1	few	CASSPGGTGSYEQYF	TGCGCCAGCAGCCCGGGCGGGACAGGATCCTACGAGCAGTACTTC
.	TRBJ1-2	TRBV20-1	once	CSARVEGRYYGYTF	TGCAGTGCTAGAGTTGAGGGGAGGTATTATGGCTACACCTTC
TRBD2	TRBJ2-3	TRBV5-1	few	CASSRGEADTQYF	TGCGCCAGCAGCCGGGGGGAGGCGGATACGCAGTATTTT
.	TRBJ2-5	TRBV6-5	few	CASSSPVETQYF	TGTGCCAGCAGTTCCCCCGTAGAGACCCAGTACTTC
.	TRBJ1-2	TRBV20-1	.	CSARNGIYGYTF	TGCAGTGCTAGGAACGGGATCTATGGCTACACCTTC
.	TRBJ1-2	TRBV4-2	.	CASSPRGGQDYGYTF	TGTGCCAGCAGCCCCAGAGGGGGGCAGGACTATGGCTACACCTTC
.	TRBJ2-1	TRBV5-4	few	CASSLEGRTYNEQFF	TGTGCCAGCAGCTTGGAGGGACGGACCTACAATGAGCAGTTCTTC